The clone carrying this TCR beta chain was counted between two and nine times. The data are from a study of T cells after yellow fever vaccination. TCRdb reprocessed the 5' RACE reads with MiXCR, giving one entry per CDR3 protein. The sample has hundreds of thousands of distinct CDR3 sequences; roughly 20% are singletons. V was clipped by 11 bases and J by 7 bases, with 11 bases between them. The CDR3 runs 11 residues. The sequence was obtained from a man younger than 35 who received the YFV17D yellow fever vaccine. Sequenced material: PBMCs, taken before the yellow fever booster vaccination. The J gene is TRBJ2-2, the V gene TRBV12-3 or TRBV12-4; a possible D gene is TRBD1 (5 bases). CDR3 nucleotides: TGTGCCGGGGCCTACGGCGGGGAGCTGTTTTTT. This encodes CAGAYGGELFF.